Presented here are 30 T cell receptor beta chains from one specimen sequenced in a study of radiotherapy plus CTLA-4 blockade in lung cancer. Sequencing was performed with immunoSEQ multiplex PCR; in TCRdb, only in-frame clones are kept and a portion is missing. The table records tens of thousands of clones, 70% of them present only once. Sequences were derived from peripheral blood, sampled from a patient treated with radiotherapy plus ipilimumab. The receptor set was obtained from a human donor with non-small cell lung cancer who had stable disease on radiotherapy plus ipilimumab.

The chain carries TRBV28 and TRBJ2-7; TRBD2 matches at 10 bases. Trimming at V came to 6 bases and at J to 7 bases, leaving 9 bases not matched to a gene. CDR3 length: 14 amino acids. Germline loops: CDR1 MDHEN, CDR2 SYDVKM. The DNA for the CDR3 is TGTGCCAGCAGGGGAGCGGGAGGGGCGCGAGAGCAGTACTTC. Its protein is CASRGAGGAREQYF.

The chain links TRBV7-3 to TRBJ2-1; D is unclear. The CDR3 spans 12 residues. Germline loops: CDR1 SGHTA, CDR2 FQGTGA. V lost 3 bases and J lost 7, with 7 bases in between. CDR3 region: CASSLQENEQFF. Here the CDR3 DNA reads TGTGCCAGCAGCTTGCAGGAGAATGAGCAGTTCTTC.

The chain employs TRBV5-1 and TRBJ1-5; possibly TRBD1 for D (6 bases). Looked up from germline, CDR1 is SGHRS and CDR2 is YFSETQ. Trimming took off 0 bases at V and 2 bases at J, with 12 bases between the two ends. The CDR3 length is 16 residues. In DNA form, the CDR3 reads TGCGCCAGCAGCTTGGGGGCAGGGGCTGGCAATCAGCCCCAGCATTTT. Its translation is CASSLGAGAGNQPQHF.

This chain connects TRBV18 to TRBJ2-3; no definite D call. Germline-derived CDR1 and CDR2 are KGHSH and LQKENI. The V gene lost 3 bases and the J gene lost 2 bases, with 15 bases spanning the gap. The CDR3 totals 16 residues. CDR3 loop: CASSPSDPRYTDTQYF. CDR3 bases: TGTGCCAGCTCACCTTCGGACCCAAGGTACACAGATACGCAGTATTTT.

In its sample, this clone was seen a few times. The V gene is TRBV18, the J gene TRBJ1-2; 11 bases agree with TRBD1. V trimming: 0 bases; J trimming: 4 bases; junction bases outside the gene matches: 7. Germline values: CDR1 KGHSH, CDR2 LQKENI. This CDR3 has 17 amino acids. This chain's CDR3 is CASSPPRTGGAAYGYTF. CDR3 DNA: TGTGCCAGCTCACCACCGAGGACAGGGGGCGCGGCCTATGGCTACACCTTC.

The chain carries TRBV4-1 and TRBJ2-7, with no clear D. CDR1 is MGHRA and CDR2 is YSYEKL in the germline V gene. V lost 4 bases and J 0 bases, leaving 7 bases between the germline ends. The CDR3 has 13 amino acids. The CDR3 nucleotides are TGCGCCAGCAGCCGAGCGCACTCCTACGAGCAGTACTTC. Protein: CASSRAHSYEQYF.

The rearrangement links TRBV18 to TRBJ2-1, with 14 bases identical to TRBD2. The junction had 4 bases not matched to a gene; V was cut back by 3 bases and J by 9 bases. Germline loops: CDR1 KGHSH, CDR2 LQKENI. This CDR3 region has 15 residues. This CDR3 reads CASSPRTSGRPEQFF. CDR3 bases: TGTGCCAGCTCACCGAGGACTAGCGGGAGGCCTGAGCAGTTCTTC.

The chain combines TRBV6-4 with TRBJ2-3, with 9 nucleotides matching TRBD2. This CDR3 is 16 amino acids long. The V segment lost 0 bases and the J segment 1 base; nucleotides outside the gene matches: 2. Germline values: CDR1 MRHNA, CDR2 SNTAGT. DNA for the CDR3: TGTGCCAGCAGTGACTCGGGACTAGCAGGCACAGATACGCAGTATTTT. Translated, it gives CASSDSGLAGTDTQYF.

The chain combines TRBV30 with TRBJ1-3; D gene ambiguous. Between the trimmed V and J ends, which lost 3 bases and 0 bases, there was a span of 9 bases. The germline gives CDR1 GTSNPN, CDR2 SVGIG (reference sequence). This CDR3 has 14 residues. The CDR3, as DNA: TGTGCCTGGAGGGAATGGGGCTCTGGAAACACCATATATTTT. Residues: CAWREWGSGNTIYF.

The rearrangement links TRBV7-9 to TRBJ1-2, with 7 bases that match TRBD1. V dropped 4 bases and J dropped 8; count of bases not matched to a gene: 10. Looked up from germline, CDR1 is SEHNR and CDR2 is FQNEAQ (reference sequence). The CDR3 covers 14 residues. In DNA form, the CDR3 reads TGTGCCAGCAGCTGGGCGACAGGGAGAGGAGGCTACACCTTC. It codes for CASSWATGRGGYTF. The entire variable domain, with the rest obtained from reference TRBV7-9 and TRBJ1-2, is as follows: DTGVSQNPRHKITKRGQNVTFRCDPISEHNRLYWYRQTLGQGPEFLTYFQNEAQLEKSRLLSDRFSAERPKGSFSTLEIQRTEQGDSAMYLCASSWATGRGGYTFGSGTRLTVV.

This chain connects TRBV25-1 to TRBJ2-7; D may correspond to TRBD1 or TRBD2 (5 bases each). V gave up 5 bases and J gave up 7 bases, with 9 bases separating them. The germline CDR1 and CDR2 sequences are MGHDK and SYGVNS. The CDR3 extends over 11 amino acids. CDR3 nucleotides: TGTGCCAGCAGTTGGGGACGGGAGCAGTACTTC. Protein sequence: CASSWGREQYF.

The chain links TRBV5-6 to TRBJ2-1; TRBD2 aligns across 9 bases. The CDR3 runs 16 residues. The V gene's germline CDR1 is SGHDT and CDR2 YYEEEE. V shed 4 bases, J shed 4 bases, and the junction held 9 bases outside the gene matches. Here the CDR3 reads CASSRYGTSIYNEQFF. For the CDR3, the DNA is TGTGCCAGCAGCCGGTACGGGACTAGCATTTACAATGAGCAGTTCTTC.

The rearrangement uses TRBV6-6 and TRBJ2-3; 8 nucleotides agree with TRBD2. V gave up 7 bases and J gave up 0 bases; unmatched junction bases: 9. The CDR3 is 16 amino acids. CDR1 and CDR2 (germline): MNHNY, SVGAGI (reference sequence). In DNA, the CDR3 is TGTGCCAGCATTTTAACGGGGACTAGGAGCACAGATACGCAGTATTTT. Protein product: CASILTGTRSTDTQYF.

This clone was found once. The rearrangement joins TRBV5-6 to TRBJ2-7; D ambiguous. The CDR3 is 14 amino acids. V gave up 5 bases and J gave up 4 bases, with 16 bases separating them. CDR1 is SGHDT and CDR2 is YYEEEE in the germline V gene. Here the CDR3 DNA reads TGTGCCAGCAGTCAAGGGCCGTCCGAATACGAGCAGTACTTC. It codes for CASSQGPSEYEQYF.

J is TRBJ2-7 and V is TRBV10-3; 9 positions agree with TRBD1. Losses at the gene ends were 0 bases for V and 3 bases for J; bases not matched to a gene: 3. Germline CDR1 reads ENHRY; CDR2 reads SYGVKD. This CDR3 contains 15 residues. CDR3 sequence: CAISESGTGHYEQYF. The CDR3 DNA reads TGTGCCATCAGTGAGTCGGGGACAGGGCACTACGAGCAGTACTTC.

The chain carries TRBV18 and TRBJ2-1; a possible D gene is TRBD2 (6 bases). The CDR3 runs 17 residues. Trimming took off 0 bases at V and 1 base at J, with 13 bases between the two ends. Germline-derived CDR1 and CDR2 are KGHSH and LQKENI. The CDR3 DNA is TGTGCCAGCTCACCACCGGTCACTAGCCAATCCTACAATGAGCAGTTCTTC. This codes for CASSPPVTSQSYNEQFF.

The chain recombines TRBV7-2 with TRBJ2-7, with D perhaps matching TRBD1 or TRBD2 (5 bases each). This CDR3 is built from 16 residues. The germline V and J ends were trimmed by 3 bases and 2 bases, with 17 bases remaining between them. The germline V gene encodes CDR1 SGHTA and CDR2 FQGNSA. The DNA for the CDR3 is TGTGCCAGCAGCTTCCGGAGAGGGGAAACAGCCTACGAGCAGTACTTC. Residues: CASSFRRGETAYEQYF.

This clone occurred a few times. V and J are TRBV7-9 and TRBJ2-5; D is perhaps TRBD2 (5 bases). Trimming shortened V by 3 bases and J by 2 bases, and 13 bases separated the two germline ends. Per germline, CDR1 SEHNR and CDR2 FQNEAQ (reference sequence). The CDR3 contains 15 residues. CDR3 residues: CASSFRTPLQETQYF. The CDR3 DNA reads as TGTGCCAGCAGCTTCCGGACTCCACTACAAGAGACCCAGTACTTC.

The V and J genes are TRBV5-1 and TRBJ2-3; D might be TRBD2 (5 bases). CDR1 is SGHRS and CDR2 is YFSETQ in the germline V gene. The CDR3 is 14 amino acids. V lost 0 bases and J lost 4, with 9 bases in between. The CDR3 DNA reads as TGCGCCAGCAGCTTGGGAGGGCCGGCAGATACGCAGTATTTT. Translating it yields CASSLGGPADTQYF.

The CDR3 DNA sequence: TGTGCTAGTGGTCCCGGGTCCTACAATGAGCAGTTCTTC. This codes for CASGPGSYNEQFF. V is TRBV12-5 and J is TRBJ2-1; D not certain. The germline V gene has CDR1 LGHNT and CDR2 FRNRAP. The CDR3 length is 13 residues. V lost 5 bases to trimming and J lost 1 base, with 6 bases between them.

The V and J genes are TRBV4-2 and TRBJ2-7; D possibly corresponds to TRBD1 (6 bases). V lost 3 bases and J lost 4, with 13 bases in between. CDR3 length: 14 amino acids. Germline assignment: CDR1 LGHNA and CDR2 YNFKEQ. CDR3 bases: TGTGCCAGCAGCCACAGGGGCACTCAATACGAGCAGTACTTC. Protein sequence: CASSHRGTQYEQYF.

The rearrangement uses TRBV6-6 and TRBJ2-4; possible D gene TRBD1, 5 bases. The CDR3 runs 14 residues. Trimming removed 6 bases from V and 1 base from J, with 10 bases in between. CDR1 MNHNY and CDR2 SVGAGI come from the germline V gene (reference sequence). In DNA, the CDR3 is TGTGCCAGCAGGCAAACAGGCGCCAAAAACATTCAGTACTTC. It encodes CASRQTGAKNIQYF.

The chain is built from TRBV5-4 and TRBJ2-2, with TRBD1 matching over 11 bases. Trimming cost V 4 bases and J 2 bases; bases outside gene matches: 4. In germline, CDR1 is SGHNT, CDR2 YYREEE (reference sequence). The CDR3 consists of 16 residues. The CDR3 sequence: CASSRDRGSNTGELFF. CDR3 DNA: TGTGCCAGCAGCAGGGACAGGGGGAGTAACACCGGGGAGCTGTTTTTT.

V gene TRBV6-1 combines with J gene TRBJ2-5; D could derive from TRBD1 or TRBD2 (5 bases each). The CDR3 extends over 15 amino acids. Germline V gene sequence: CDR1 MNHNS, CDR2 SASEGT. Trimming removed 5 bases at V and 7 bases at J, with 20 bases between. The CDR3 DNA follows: TGTGCCAGCAGTAAAGGGGACGGAGGCCGATGGACCCAGTACTTC. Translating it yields CASSKGDGGRWTQYF.

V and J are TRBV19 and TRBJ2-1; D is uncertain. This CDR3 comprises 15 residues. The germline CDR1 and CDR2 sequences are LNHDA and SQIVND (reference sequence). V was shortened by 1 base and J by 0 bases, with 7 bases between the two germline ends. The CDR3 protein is CASSIVDSSYNEQFF. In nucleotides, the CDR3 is TGTGCCAGTAGTATAGTTGATAGCTCCTACAATGAGCAGTTCTTC.

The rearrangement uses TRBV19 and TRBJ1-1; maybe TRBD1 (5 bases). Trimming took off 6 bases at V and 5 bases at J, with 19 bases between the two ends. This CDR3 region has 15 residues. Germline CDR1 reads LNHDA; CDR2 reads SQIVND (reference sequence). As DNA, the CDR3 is TGTGCCAGTAGCCAACCGGGGGGTAGAGGGACTGAAGCTTTCTTT. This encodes CASSQPGGRGTEAFF. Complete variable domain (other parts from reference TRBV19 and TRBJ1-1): DGGITQSPKYLFRKEGQNVTLSCEQNLNHDAMYWYRQDPGQGLRLIYYSQIVNDFQKGDIAEGYSVSREKKESFPLTVTSAQKNPTAFYLCASSQPGGRGTEAFFGQGTRLTVV.

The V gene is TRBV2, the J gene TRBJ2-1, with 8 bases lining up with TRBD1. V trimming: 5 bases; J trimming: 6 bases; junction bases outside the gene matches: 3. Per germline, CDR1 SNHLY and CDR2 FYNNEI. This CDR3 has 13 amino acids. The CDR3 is CASSLDRVNEQFF. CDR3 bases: TGTGCCAGCAGTTTGGACAGGGTCAATGAGCAGTTCTTC.

CDR3 DNA sequence: TGTGCCAGCAGTTCCCTCGATGGGGGGCGCAATGAAGCTTTCTTT. It is translated as CASSSLDGGRNEAFF. This chain joins TRBV28 and TRBJ1-1, with D perhaps matching TRBD1 (6 bases). The germline V gene encodes CDR1 MDHEN and CDR2 SYDVKM. The CDR3 is made up of 15 amino acids. Deletions cut 4 bases from V and 7 bases from J, with 19 bases between.

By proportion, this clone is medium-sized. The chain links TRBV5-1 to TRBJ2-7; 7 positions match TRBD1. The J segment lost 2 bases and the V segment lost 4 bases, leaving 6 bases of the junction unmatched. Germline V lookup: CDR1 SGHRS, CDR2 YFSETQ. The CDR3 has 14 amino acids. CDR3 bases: TGCGCCAGCAGCCAAGGGGGACAGACCTACGAGCAGTACTTC. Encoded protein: CASSQGGQTYEQYF.

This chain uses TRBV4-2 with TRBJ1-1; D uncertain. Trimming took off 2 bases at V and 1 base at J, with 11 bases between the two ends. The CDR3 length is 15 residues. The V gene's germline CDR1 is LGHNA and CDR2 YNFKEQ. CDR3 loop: CASSQFTATNTEAFF. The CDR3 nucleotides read TGTGCCAGCAGCCAATTTACGGCGACGAACACTGAAGCTTTCTTT.